This TCR beta chain originates from a study of cytomegalovirus exposure and HLA in healthy donors. This PCR relied on a set of 60 Vbeta primers and 13 Jbeta primers. Produced via immunoSEQ multiplex PCR; TCRdb's table is partial and in-frame only. The sample lists around 150,000 clones; 77% were seen once. Per the germline V gene, CDR1 is KGHSH and CDR2 is LQKENI. The CDR3 totals 16 residues. V shed 0 bases, J shed 2 bases, and the junction held 3 bases outside the gene matches. The TCR comes from a man over 45 in good health and CMV-seropositive. Sequenced: PBMCs. The gene calls are TRBV18 and TRBJ1-3; 8 bases fit TRBD1. CDR3 protein: CASSPPGTGAGNTIYF. CDR3 DNA sequence: TGTGCCAGCTCACCACCCGGGACAGGAGCTGGAAACACCATATATTTT.